The 23 T cell receptor beta chains given below trace back to one sample, sequenced in a study of T-cell memory formation after mild COVID-19. TCRdb redid the calling of the 5' RACE reads with MiXCR, one entry per CDR3 protein. The table shows approximately 580,000 distinct CDR3 sequences, with roughly 20% occurring only once. The specimen sequenced was PBMCs or a T cell subset sorted from them (not recorded which). The origin of the receptors is an adult woman who had mild COVID-19 (a few samples of this study predate the infection). Cell type and time point are not known.

The chain carries TRBV29-1 and TRBJ2-1; possible D gene TRBD2, 5 bases. The germline CDR1 and CDR2 sequences are SQVTM and ANQGSEA. The V and J ends lost 4 bases and 6 bases respectively, with 10 bases between them. The CDR3 length is 12 residues. CDR3 coding DNA: TGCAGCGTTGCTGAGGGATCCAATGAGCAGTTCTTC. Its translation: CSVAEGSNEQFF.

V gene TRBV15 combines with J gene TRBJ1-6, with D perhaps matching TRBD1 (5 bases). Trimming cost V 3 bases and J 10 bases, with 10 bases left between them. CDR3 length: 13 amino acids. Germline V gives CDR1 LNHNV, CDR2 YYDKDF (reference sequence). CDR3 region: CATSRGRNSPLHF. In DNA, the CDR3 is TGTGCCACCAGCAGGGGACGGAACTCACCCCTCCACTTT. Combining the CDR3 with reference TRBV15 and TRBJ1-6 gives the whole variable domain DAMVIQNPRYQVTQFGKPVTLSCSQTLNHNVMYWYQQKSSQAPKLLFHYYDKDFNNEADTPDNFQSRRPNTSFCFLDIRSPGLGDTAMYLCATSRGRNSPLHFGNGTRLTVT.

This clonotype was counted many times. The V and J genes are TRBV7-6 and TRBJ2-7; D possibly corresponds to TRBD1 (6 bases). The CDR3 sequence is 14 residues long. Deletions cut 1 base from V and 2 bases from J, with 9 bases between. CDR1 and CDR2 (germline): SGHVS, FNYEAQ. The CDR3 loop is CASSLGRGAYEQYF. The CDR3, as DNA: TGTGCCAGCAGCTTAGGCAGGGGAGCCTACGAGCAGTACTTC.

This clonotype was detected many times. This rearrangement joins TRBV7-2 to TRBJ1-5, with a tentative D call TRBD1 (6 bases). Germline V CDR1 and CDR2: SGHTA, FQGNSA. The V gene lost 5 bases and the J gene lost 7 bases, with 15 bases spanning the gap. This CDR3 is 14 amino acids long. In DNA form, the CDR3 reads TGTGCCAGCAGCCCTGGGGGCTGGGGGCAGCCCCAGCATTTT. Translation gives CASSPGGWGQPQHF.

This clonotype was found a few times. The chain combines TRBV7-2 with TRBJ2-7; D may correspond to TRBD1 or TRBD2 (5 bases each). The CDR3 has 16 residues. V dropped 5 bases and J dropped 4 bases, with 21 bases sitting between them. Germline loops: CDR1 SGHTA, CDR2 FQGNSA. The chain's CDR3 is CASSPRALGGSYEQYF. The CDR3, as DNA: TGTGCCAGCAGCCCCAGGGCCCTTGGAGGTAGTTACGAGCAGTACTTC.

The gene calls are TRBV6-5 and TRBJ1-2; a weak D match, TRBD1 (6 bases). V dropped 2 bases and J dropped 4 bases, with 11 bases sitting between them. The CDR3 length is 14 residues. The germline V gene has CDR1 MNHEY and CDR2 SVGAGI. Written as DNA, the CDR3 is TGTGCCAGCAGTTACAGTGAGGGGGGCTATGGCTACACCTTC. This encodes CASSYSEGGYGYTF.

The chain uses TRBV12-3 or TRBV12-4 and TRBJ1-1, with 9 bases that match TRBD1. The CDR3 consists of 14 residues. V trimming: 6 bases; J trimming: 6 bases; junction bases outside the gene matches: 8. As DNA, the CDR3 is TGTGCCAGCAGCCTGACAGGGGGATTCGCTGAAGCTTTCTTT. It translates to CASSLTGGFAEAFF.

This clonotype was counted a few times. The chain combines TRBV11-3 with TRBJ2-1; D remains unclear. With 5 bases removed from V and 5 bases from J, the gap between germline ends came to 13 bases. The germline gives CDR1 SGHNT, CDR2 YENEEA. The length of the CDR3 is 14 residues. CDR3 sequence: CASSLPFTDNEQFF. As DNA, the CDR3 is TGTGCCAGCAGCCTTCCGTTTACAGACAATGAGCAGTTCTTC.

As for this clonotype: Relative to the germline gene, one junction end is altered; a read error may explain this. The CDR3 here is CAISLGRIGGGSSYEQYF. The CDR3 bases are TGTGCCATCAGCTTGGGCCGGATTGGCGGTGGGAGCTCCTACGAGCAGTACTTC. The chain joins TRBV5-8 to TRBJ2-7; maybe TRBD2 (5 bases). Germline CDR1 is SGHTS and CDR2 is YDEGEE. The CDR3 length is 18 residues.

The chain has TRBV24-1 and TRBJ2-1; D may be TRBD1 or TRBD2 (7 bases each). Germline loops: CDR1 KGHDR, CDR2 SFDVKD. The CDR3 totals 13 residues. V was clipped by 0 bases and J by 14 bases, with 13 bases between them. The CDR3 sequence is CATSDLKTGREFF. As DNA, the CDR3 is TGTGCCACCAGTGATTTGAAGACAGGGAGGGAGTTCTTC.

J is TRBJ1-2 and V is TRBV18, with no clear D. V was clipped by 3 bases and J by 6 bases, with 14 bases between them. This CDR3 comprises 14 residues. The germline V gene encodes CDR1 KGHSH and CDR2 LQKENI. The CDR3 here is CASSPLGRENGYTF. CDR3 DNA: TGTGCCAGCTCACCTTTGGGAAGGGAAAATGGCTACACCTTC.

This chain joins TRBV6-6 and TRBJ1-3; D might be TRBD1 (6 bases). There are 14 residues in the CDR3. V shed 2 bases and J shed 6 bases, with 11 bases lying between them. The V gene's germline CDR1 is MNHNY and CDR2 SVGAGI (reference sequence). CDR3 loop: CASSYDRLENTIYF. In DNA, the CDR3 is TGTGCCAGCAGTTACGACAGGTTGGAAAACACCATATATTTT.

This clonotype was seen many times. The chain combines TRBV3-1 with TRBJ2-5; tentatively, D is TRBD2 (7 bases). Trimming stripped 5 bases from V and 5 bases from J, with 21 bases between. The CDR3 is made up of 16 amino acids. Germline CDR1 is LGHDT and CDR2 is YNNKEL (reference sequence). CDR3 DNA: TGTGCCAGCAGCTTCCGGGGGGCCAGGTCCGGGGAGACCCAGTACTTC. This sequence encodes CASSFRGARSGETQYF.

The chain has TRBV12-3 or TRBV12-4 and TRBJ2-2; D may be TRBD2 (6 bases). The CDR3 consists of 14 residues. Deletions cut 10 bases from V and 1 base from J, with 13 bases between. The CDR3 nucleotides are TGTGCCACCGTAGCGGTTATGAACACCGGGGAGCTGTTTTTT. It translates to CATVAVMNTGELFF.

This clonotype was detected a few times. The chain joins TRBV7-9 to TRBJ2-7; 10 bases align to TRBD2. V shed 7 bases, J shed 3 bases, and the junction held 3 bases outside the gene matches. The CDR3 runs to 13 residues. Germline CDR1 SEHNR, CDR2 FQNEAQ (reference sequence). The CDR3 sequence: CASISSGSYEQYF. The DNA for the CDR3 is TGTGCCAGCATTTCTAGCGGGAGCTACGAGCAGTACTTC.

This chain links TRBV27 with TRBJ1-1; D not certain. Germline V gives CDR1 MNHEY, CDR2 SMNVEV (reference sequence). CDR3 length: 14 residues. V lost 6 bases and J lost 3, with 14 bases in between. This chain's CDR3 is CASSTRPWDTEAFF. The CDR3 DNA is TGTGCCAGCAGCACAAGACCCTGGGACACTGAAGCTTTCTTT.

This clonotype came up a few times. The V call is TRBV4-1, the J call TRBJ2-1; 8 bases match TRBD1. The CDR3 totals 17 residues. Trimming took 1 base from V and 9 from J; bases not matched to a gene: 14. CDR1 and CDR2 from the germline V gene are MGHRA and YSYEKL. CDR3 region: CASSQAPVRTGSGEQFF. The CDR3 nucleotides read TGCGCCAGCAGCCAAGCGCCTGTGAGGACAGGGTCGGGTGAGCAGTTCTTC.

This clonotype was detected a few times. V usage is TRBV7-2 and J usage is TRBJ2-3; no clear D. The CDR3 extends over 16 amino acids. The germline gives CDR1 SGHTA, CDR2 FQGNSA. V was cut by 5 bases and J by 2 bases, with 17 bases left in between. CDR3 protein: CASSPRSTNPTDTQYF. The DNA of the CDR3 is TGTGCCAGCAGCCCCCGTAGTACTAACCCCACAGATACGCAGTATTTT.

This clonotype was observed a handful of times. This CDR3 is CASSGRTSGSYEQYF. CDR3 DNA sequence: TGTGCCAGCAGCGGACGGACTAGCGGGAGCTACGAGCAGTACTTC. The V and J genes are TRBV7-9 and TRBJ2-7; 13 bases line up with TRBD2. From germline, CDR1 is SEHNR and CDR2 FQNEAQ (reference sequence). This CDR3 contains 15 residues. V trimming: 5 bases; J trimming: 3 bases; junction bases outside the gene matches: 4.

V is TRBV20-1 and J is TRBJ2-7; 12 bases agree with TRBD2. In germline, CDR1 is DFQATT, CDR2 SNEGSKA (reference sequence). This CDR3 is 13 amino acids long. V lost 0 bases to trimming and J lost 11 bases; unmatched junction nucleotides: 5. In DNA, the CDR3 is TGCAGTGCTAGAGACCCTTCTAGCGGGAGGGAGTACTTC. It specifies CSARDPSSGREYF.

This clonotype showed up just a few times. This sequence joins TRBV5-1 and TRBJ2-2, with 7 bases fitting TRBD1. Trimming cost V 1 base and J 4 bases; bases outside gene matches: 4. The CDR3 loop spans 15 amino acids. CDR1 and CDR2 from the germline V gene are SGHRS and YFSETQ. The CDR3 loop is CASSLRTGFTGELFF. Here the CDR3 DNA reads TGCGCCAGCAGCTTGAGGACAGGTTTCACCGGGGAGCTGTTTTTT.

This clonotype was seen a handful of times. The rearrangement joins TRBV7-9 to TRBJ1-4; D call uncertain. The CDR3 runs 16 residues. Germline assignment: CDR1 SEHNR and CDR2 FQNEAQ (reference sequence). V dropped 2 bases and J dropped 14 bases, with 24 bases sitting between them. The CDR3 loop is CASSLKPLGSSVGLFF. The CDR3 DNA follows: TGTGCCAGCAGCTTAAAACCCCTGGGTAGTTCCGTTGGGCTGTTTTTT. The variable domain in full, with the rest retrieved from reference TRBV7-9 and TRBJ1-4, is DTGVSQNPRHKITKRGQNVTFRCDPISEHNRLYWYRQTLGQGPEFLTYFQNEAQLEKSRLLSDRFSAERPKGSFSTLEIQRTEQGDSAMYLCASSLKPLGSSVGLFFGSGTQLSVL.

This clonotype has a handful of counts. V gene TRBV24-1 combines with J gene TRBJ2-1; 7 nucleotides line up with TRBD2. V lost 5 bases to trimming and J lost 7 bases; unmatched junction nucleotides: 16. The CDR3 totals 17 residues. Germline assignment: CDR1 KGHDR and CDR2 SFDVKD. DNA for the CDR3: TGTGCCACCAGTGGTCGGTTAGGCGATCCGCGGGGGAATGAGCAGTTCTTC. This codes for CATSGRLGDPRGNEQFF.